The clone carrying this TCR beta chain came up many times. Its antigen remains unidentified. Trimming left V 0 bases short and J 6 bases short, with 7 bases between. CDR1 and CDR2 (germline): SGDLS, YYNGEE. This CDR3 has 14 residues. The data derive from a study of Graves' ophthalmopathy and Graves' hyperthyroidism. The hyperthyroidism patients, aged 18 to 65, had been newly diagnosed, with under 2 months' duration. Study-level findings and limits: In blood, most expanded thyroid clonotypes above 0.001 frequency were also detected. In predicting ophthalmopathy progression, the model reached roughly 71% sensitivity and under 85% specificity.

The TCR beta CDR3 regions underwent amplification from RNA transcripts. Second-round multiplex PCR followed a first-round RT-PCR using HTBI primers. TCRdb recomputed calls from the multiplex PCR reads with MiXCR, one row per CDR3 protein. The table lists 620,000 or so distinct CDR3 sequences, 20% to 25% of them singletons, with around 7% in the top ten. Sequenced input: peripheral blood. J is TRBJ1-6 and V is TRBV9; D might be TRBD1 (6 bases). This clonotype originated in a woman under 30 with stable Graves' hyperthyroidism. Some clones in this sample may be carry-over from other donors' samples. The CDR3 region is CASSVGGANSPLHF. Written as DNA, the CDR3 is TGTGCCAGCAGCGTAGGGGGGGCTAATTCACCCCTCCACTTT.